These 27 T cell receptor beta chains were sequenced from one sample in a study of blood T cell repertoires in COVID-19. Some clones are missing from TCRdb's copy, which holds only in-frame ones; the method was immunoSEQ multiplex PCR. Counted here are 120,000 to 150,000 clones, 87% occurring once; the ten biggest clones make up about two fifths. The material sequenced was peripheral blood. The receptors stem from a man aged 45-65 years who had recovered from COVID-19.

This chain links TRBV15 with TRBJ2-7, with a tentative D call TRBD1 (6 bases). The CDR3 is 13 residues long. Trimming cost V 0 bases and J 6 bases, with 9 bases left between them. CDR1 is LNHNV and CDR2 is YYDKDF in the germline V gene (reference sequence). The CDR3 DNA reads TGTGCCACCAGCAGAGATAGGGGGACCGAGCAGTACTTC. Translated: CATSRDRGTEQYF.

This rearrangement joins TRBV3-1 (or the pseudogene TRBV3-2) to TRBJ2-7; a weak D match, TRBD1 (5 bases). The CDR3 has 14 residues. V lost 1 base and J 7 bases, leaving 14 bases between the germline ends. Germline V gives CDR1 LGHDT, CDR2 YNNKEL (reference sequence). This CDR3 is CASSQVHRIGEQYF. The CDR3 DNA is TGTGCCAGCAGCCAAGTCCACAGGATCGGGGAGCAGTACTTC.

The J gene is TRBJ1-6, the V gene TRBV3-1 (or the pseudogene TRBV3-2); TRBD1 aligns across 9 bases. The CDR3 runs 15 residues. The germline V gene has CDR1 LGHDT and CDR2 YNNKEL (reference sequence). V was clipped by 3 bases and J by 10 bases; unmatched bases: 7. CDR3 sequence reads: CASSHPGQGRSPLHF. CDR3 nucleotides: TGTGCCAGCAGCCACCCGGGACAGGGACGGTCACCCCTCCACTTT.

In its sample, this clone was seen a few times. CDR3 DNA sequence: TGCGCCAGCAGCTTGGTCCAGACGAACACCGGGGAGCTGTTTTTT. This codes for CASSLVQTNTGELFF. The chain uses TRBV5-1 and TRBJ2-2, with D hard to call. Germline V gene lookup returns CDR1 SGHRS and CDR2 YFSETQ. The CDR3 contains 15 residues. Trimming removed 0 bases from V and 0 bases from J, with 6 bases in between. The variable domain in full, completed from reference TRBV5-1 and TRBJ2-2, reads KAGVTQTPRYLIKTRGQQVTLSCSPISGHRSVSWYQQTPGQGLQFLFEYFSETQRNKGNFPGRFSGRQFSNSRSEMNVSTLELGDSALYLCASSLVQTNTGELFFGEGSRLTVL.

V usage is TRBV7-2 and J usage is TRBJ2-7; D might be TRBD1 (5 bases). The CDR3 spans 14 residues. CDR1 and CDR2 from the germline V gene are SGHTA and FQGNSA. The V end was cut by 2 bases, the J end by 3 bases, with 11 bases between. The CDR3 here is CASSLRQGNYEQYF. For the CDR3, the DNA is TGTGCCAGCAGCTTACGGCAGGGCAACTACGAGCAGTACTTC.

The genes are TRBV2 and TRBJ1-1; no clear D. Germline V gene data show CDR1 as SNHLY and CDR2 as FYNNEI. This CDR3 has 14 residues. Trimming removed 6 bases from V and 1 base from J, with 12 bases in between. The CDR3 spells CASRGGSANTEAFF. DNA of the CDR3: TGTGCCAGCAGGGGAGGCTCGGCGAACACTGAAGCTTTCTTT.

As DNA, the CDR3 is TGTGCTTCCCTAGTGTCTGGGGCCAACGTCCTGACTTTC. This sequence encodes CASLVSGANVLTF. V usage is TRBV12-5 and J usage is TRBJ2-6; D unclear. With 11 bases removed from V and 1 base from J, the gap between germline ends came to 9 bases. The CDR3 has 13 amino acids. Germline CDR1 is LGHNT and CDR2 is FRNRAP.

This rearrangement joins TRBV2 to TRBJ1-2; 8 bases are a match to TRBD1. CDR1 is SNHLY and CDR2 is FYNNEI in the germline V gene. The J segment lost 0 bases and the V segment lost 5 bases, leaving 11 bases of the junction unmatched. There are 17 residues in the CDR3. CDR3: CASSRGQGGKANYGYTF. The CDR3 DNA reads TGTGCCAGCAGTAGAGGACAGGGCGGCAAAGCTAACTATGGCTACACCTTC.

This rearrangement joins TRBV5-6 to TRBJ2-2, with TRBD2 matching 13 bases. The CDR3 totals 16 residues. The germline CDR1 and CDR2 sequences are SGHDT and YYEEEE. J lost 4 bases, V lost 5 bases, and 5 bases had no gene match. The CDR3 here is CASSQGLAGITGELFF. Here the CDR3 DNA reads TGTGCCAGCAGTCAGGGACTAGCGGGGATCACCGGGGAGCTGTTTTTT.

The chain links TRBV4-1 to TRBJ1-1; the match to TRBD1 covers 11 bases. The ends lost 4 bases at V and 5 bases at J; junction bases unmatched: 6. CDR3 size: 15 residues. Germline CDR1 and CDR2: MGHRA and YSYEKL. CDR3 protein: CASSRAGTGGTEAFF. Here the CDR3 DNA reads TGCGCCAGCAGCCGAGCCGGGACAGGGGGGACTGAAGCTTTCTTT.

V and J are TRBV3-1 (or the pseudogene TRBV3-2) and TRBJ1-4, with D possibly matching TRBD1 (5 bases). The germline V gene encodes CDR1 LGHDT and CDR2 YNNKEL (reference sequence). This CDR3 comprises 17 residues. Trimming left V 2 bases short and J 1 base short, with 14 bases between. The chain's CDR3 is CASSQSIRDLTNEKLFF. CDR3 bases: TGTGCCAGCAGCCAATCAATCAGGGATTTAACTAATGAAAAACTGTTTTTT.

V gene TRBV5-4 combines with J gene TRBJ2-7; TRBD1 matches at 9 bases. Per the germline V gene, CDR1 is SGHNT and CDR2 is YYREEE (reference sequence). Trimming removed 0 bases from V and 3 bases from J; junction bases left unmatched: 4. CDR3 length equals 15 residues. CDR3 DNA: TGTGCCAGCAGCTTGGCGGGACAGGGACGCTACGAGCAGTACTTC. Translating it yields CASSLAGQGRYEQYF.

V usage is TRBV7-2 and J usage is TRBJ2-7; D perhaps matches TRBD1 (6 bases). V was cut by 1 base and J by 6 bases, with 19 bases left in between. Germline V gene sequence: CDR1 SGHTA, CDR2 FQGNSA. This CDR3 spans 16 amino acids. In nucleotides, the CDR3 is TGTGCCAGCAGCTTAGGTTTTTCAGGGGCAGATCGCGAGCAGTACTTC. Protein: CASSLGFSGADREQYF.

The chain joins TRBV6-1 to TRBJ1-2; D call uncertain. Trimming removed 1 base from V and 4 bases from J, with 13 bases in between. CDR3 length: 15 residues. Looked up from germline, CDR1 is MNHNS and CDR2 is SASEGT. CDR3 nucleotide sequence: TGTGCCAGCAGTGAAGTCGTCCTCCCCAGCTATGGCTACACCTTC. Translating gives CASSEVVLPSYGYTF.

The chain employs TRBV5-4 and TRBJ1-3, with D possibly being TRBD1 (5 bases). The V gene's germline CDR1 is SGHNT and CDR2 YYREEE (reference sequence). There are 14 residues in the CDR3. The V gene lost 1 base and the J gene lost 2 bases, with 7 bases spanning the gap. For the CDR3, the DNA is TGTGCCAGCAGCTTGTTAGGGGCTGGAAACACCATATATTTT. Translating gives CASSLLGAGNTIYF.

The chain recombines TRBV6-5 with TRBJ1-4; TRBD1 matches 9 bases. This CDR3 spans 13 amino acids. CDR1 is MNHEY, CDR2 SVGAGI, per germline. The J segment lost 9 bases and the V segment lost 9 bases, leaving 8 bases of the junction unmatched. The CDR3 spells CASSPGQGKKLFF. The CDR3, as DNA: TGTGCCAGTTCTCCGGGACAGGGAAAAAAACTGTTTTTT.

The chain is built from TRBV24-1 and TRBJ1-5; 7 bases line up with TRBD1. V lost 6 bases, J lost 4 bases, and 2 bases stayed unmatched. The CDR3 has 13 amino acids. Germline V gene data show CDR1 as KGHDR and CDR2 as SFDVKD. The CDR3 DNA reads TGTGCCACCAGTACAGGGGATAATCAGCCCCAGCATTTT. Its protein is CATSTGDNQPQHF.

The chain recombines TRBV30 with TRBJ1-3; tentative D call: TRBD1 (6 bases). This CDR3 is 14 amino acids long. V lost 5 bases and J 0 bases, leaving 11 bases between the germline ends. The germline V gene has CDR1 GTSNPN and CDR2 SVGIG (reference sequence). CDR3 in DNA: TGTGCCTGGGAACAGGGTGGCTCTGGAAACACCATATATTTT. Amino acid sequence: CAWEQGGSGNTIYF.

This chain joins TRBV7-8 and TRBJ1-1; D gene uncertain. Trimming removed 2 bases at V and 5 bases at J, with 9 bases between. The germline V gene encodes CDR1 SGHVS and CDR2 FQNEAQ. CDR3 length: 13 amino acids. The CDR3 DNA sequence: TGTGCCAGCAGCTTACGTATAGTAACTGAAGCTTTCTTT. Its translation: CASSLRIVTEAFF. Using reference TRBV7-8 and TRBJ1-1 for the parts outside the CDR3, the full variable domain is GAGVSQSPRYKVAKRGQDVALRCDPISGHVSLFWYQQALGQGPEFLTYFQNEAQLDKSGLPSDRFFAERPEGSVSTLKIQRTQQEDSAVYLCASSLRIVTEAFFGQGTRLTVV.

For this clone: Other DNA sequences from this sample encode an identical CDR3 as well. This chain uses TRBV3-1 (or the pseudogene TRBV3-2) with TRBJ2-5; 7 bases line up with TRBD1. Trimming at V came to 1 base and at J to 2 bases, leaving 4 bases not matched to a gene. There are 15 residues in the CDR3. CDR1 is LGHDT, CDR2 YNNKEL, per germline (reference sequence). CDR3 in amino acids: CASSQAGTEQETQYF. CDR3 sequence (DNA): TGTGCCAGCAGCCAAGCCGGGACAGAACAAGAGACCCAGTACTTC.

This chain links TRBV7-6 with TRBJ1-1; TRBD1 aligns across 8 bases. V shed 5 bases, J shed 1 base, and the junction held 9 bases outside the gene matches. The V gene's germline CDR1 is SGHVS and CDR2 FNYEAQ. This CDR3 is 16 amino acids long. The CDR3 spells CASSQGQGLSNTEAFF. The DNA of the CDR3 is TGTGCCAGCAGCCAAGGACAGGGTCTCTCGAACACTGAAGCTTTCTTT.

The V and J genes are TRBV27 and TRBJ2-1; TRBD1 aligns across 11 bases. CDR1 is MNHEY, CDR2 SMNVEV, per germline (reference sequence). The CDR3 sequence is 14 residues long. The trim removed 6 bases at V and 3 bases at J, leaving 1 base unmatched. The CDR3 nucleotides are TGTGCCAGCAGGGGGACAGGGGGCTACAATGAGCAGTTCTTC. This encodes CASRGTGGYNEQFF.

CDR3 nucleotide sequence: TGTGCCAGCAGTCAACTTTATCAGCCCCAGCATTTT. It codes for CASSQLYQPQHF. V usage is TRBV12-3 or TRBV12-4 and J usage is TRBJ1-5, with D unclear. V was shortened by 5 bases and J by 5 bases, with 7 bases between the two germline ends. CDR3 length equals 12 residues.

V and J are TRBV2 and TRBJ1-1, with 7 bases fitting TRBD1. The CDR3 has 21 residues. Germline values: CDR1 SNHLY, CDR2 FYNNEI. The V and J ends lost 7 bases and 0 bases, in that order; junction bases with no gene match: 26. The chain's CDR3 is CASTTLIATPGGGPMNTEAFF. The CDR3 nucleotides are TGTGCCAGCACCACACTGATAGCGACCCCAGGGGGTGGCCCAATGAACACTGAAGCTTTCTTT.

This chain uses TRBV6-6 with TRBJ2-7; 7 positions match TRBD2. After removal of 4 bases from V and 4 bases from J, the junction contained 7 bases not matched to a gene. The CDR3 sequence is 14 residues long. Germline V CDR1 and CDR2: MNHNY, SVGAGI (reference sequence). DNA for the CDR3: TGTGCCAGCAGTTCACTCTCGGGGGGATACGAGCAGTACTTC. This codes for CASSSLSGGYEQYF.

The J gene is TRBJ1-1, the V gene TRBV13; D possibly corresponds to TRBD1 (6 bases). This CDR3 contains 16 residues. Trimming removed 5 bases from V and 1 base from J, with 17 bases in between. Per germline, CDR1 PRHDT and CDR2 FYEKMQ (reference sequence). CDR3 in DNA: TGTGCCAGCAGCCCAGGGCCAGGGGAGGGGAACACTGAAGCTTTCTTT. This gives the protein CASSPGPGEGNTEAFF.

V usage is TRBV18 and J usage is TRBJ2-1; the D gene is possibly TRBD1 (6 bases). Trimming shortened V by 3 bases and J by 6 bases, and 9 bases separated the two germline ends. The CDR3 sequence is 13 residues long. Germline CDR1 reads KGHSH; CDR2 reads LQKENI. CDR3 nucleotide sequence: TGTGCCAGCTCACCGGACAGTTTCAATGAGCAGTTCTTC. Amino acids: CASSPDSFNEQFF.